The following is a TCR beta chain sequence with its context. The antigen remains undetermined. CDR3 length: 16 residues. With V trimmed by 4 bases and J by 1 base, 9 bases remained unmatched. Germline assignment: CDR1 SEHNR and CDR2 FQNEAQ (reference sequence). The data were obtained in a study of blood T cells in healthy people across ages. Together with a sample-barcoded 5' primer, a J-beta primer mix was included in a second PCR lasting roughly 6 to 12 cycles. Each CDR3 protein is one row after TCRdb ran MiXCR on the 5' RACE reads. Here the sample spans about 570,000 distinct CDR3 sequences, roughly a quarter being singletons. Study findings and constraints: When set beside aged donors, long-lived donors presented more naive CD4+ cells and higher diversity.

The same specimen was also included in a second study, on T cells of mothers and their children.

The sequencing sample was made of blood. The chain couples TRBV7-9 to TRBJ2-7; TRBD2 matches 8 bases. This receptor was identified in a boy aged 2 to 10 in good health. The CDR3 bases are TGTGCCAGCAGCTCCCTTCCAGCGGGAGTATCCTACGAGCAGTACTTC. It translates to CASSSLPAGVSYEQYF.